Below are 10 T cell receptor beta chains sequenced from a single sample in a study of Ad26.COV2.S vaccination and SARS-CoV-2 variants. TCRdb keeps only in-frame clones here, not all; method: immunoSEQ multiplex PCR. This sample carries about 480,000 clones, around nine tenths of them seen once, and the ten largest clones take around 13%. Treatment described: 15 to 20 received Ad26.COV2.S at low or high dose, single or two shots; 5 received placebo; per-sample allocation not given. Samples came from day 63 after the first vaccine or placebo injection. The specimen was peripheral blood, collected in a trial of Ad26.COV2.S vaccine versus placebo. The origin of the receptors is a person between 18 and 59 years old who received the Ad26.COV2.S COVID-19 vaccine or a placebo.

The V and J genes are TRBV28 and TRBJ1-5; no firm D call. The CDR3 sequence is 10 residues long. Germline loops: CDR1 MDHEN, CDR2 SYDVKM. The V end lost 7 bases, the J end lost 6 bases, and 4 bases lay between the germline ends. CDR3 coding DNA: TGTGCCAGCAATGGTCAGCCCCAGCATTTT. This translates into CASNGQPQHF.

This clone was seen once. This rearrangement joins TRBV5-1 to TRBJ1-1, with 8 bases that match TRBD1. The germline V gene has CDR1 SGHRS and CDR2 YFSETQ. This CDR3 has 13 residues. V lost 5 bases and J lost 4; bases outside the gene matches: 4. The CDR3: CASSSGGVTEAFF. In DNA form, the CDR3 reads TGCGCCAGCAGTTCAGGGGGCGTCACTGAAGCTTTCTTT.

The CDR3 nucleotides read TGTGCCAGCAGTTTCTCCTCCTCGAGCACAGATACGCAGTATTTT. It translates to CASSFSSSSTDTQYF. This rearrangement joins TRBV27 to TRBJ2-3; D remains unclear. Between the trimmed V and J ends, which lost 3 bases and 0 bases, there was a span of 10 bases. Germline values: CDR1 MNHEY, CDR2 SMNVEV (reference sequence). There are 15 residues in the CDR3.

J is TRBJ2-7 and V is TRBV27; D might be TRBD2 (6 bases). V gave up 4 bases and J gave up 6 bases, with 13 bases separating them. Germline CDR1 reads MNHEY; CDR2 reads SMNVEV (reference sequence). There are 13 residues in the CDR3. The CDR3 coding sequence is TGTGCCAGCAGTTCGACGCGGGACGGCGAGCAGTACTTC. Translation gives CASSSTRDGEQYF.

The chain combines TRBV3-1 (or the pseudogene TRBV3-2) with TRBJ1-3; D is perhaps TRBD1 (5 bases). Trimming removed 0 bases at V and 9 bases at J, with 12 bases between. Germline loops: CDR1 LGHDT, CDR2 YNNKEL (reference sequence). The CDR3 runs to 14 residues. In DNA form, the CDR3 reads TGTGCCAGCAGCCAAGACAGGGAATTAGTCACCATATATTTT. Translated, it gives CASSQDRELVTIYF.

The chain carries TRBV5-1 and TRBJ2-3; D gene uncertain. V lost 1 base and J 6 bases, leaving 9 bases between the germline ends. The CDR3 runs to 13 residues. Per the germline V gene, CDR1 is SGHRS and CDR2 is YFSETQ. The CDR3 bases are TGCGCCAGCAGCTTGATCCCAAAGGATACGCAGTATTTT. It encodes CASSLIPKDTQYF. The full variable domain, its missing parts supplied by reference TRBV5-1 and TRBJ2-3, is KAGVTQTPRYLIKTRGQQVTLSCSPISGHRSVSWYQQTPGQGLQFLFEYFSETQRNKGNFPGRFSGRQFSNSRSEMNVSTLELGDSALYLCASSLIPKDTQYFGPGTRLTVL.

With regard to this clone: Germline is not matched at one junction end, which may reflect a read error. The chain recombines TRBV28 with TRBJ2-5; D may be TRBD2 (7 bases). The CDR3 is 11 residues long. CDR1 is MDHEN, CDR2 SYDVKM, per germline. CDR3 sequence: CASRGGLVKNF. DNA of the CDR3: TGTGCCAGCAGGGGGGGGCTAGTCAAGAACTTC.

The chain recombines TRBV6-6 with TRBJ2-1, with 8 bases fitting TRBD2. CDR3 length equals 15 residues. With V trimmed by 5 bases and J by 5 bases, 8 bases remained unmatched. Germline assignment: CDR1 MNHNY and CDR2 SVGAGI (reference sequence). Here the CDR3 DNA reads TGTGCCAGCAGTCCGCGGGGGGAATTCAACAATGAGCAGTTCTTC. This codes for CASSPRGEFNNEQFF.

This chain joins TRBV2 and TRBJ2-1, with D maybe TRBD2 (6 bases). V was shortened by 2 bases and J by 2 bases, with 10 bases between the two germline ends. The CDR3 is 15 residues long. Germline CDR1 reads SNHLY; CDR2 reads FYNNEI. DNA of the CDR3: TGTGCCAGCAGTGAAAGGGACTTAACCTACAATGAGCAGTTCTTC. As protein: CASSERDLTYNEQFF.

V gene TRBV15 combines with J gene TRBJ2-2, with D possibly being TRBD1 (6 bases). Trimming took 3 bases from V and 4 from J, leaving 9 bases between them. CDR1 and CDR2 (germline): LNHNV, YYDKDF (reference sequence). The length of the CDR3 is 14 residues. CDR3 DNA sequence: TGTGCCACCAGCAGCGGACAGACCACCGGGGAGCTGTTTTTT. Translating it yields CATSSGQTTGELFF.